The clone carrying this T cell receptor beta chain was seen more than once but under ten times. TCRdb independently ran MiXCR on the RT-PCR reads; one entry per CDR3 protein. This table has approximately 720,000 distinct CDR3 sequences, approximately 15% appearing once. CDR1 is SGHTA and CDR2 is FQGNSA in the germline V gene. The CDR3 totals 14 residues. The J segment lost 5 bases and the V segment lost 3 bases, leaving 6 bases of the junction unmatched. The gene calls are TRBV7-2 and TRBJ1-2; 7 nucleotides line up with TRBD1. The source is a female donor in good health, serving as a healthy control. Specimen: memory CD4+ T cells from blood. CDR3 amino acids: CASSFQGVVYGYTF. In DNA form, the CDR3 reads TGTGCCAGCAGCTTTCAGGGGGTGGTGTATGGCTACACCTTC.